These 24 T cell receptor beta chains share one sample of origin, sequenced in a study of cytomegalovirus exposure and HLA in healthy donors (dated by TCRdb to 2016 to 2017). Library preparation used the immunoSEQ multiplex PCR assay. In TCRdb, the immuneACCESS table is reduced to in-frame sequences with V and J assigned. These tables do not hold every clone; where another copy was compared, an unresolved V gene accounts for under half, and the others remain unexplained. The sample contains roughly 150,000 clones, 85% of them found a single time. The ten largest clones represent 2% to 2.5% of the sample. Sequencing used PBMCs. All receptors derive from a man aged 30-40 years in good health and CMV-seropositive.

The rearrangement joins TRBV6-6 to TRBJ1-5; no reliable D call. Trimming removed 5 bases from V and 7 bases from J, with 6 bases in between. Germline values: CDR1 MNHNY, CDR2 SVGAGI (reference sequence). The CDR3 spans 11 residues. CDR3 sequence (DNA): TGTGCCAGCAGTACCGGGCAGCCCCAGCATTTT. It translates to CASSTGQPQHF.

The chain recombines TRBV27 with TRBJ1-5; a possible D gene is TRBD1 (5 bases). Germline CDR1 reads MNHEY; CDR2 reads SMNVEV (reference sequence). The ends were cut back, 1 base at V and 4 bases at J, with 11 bases in the middle. This CDR3 region has 15 residues. As DNA, the CDR3 is TGTGCCAGCAGTTTATTAGGTCAGGGAAATCAGCCCCAGCATTTT. It translates to CASSLLGQGNQPQHF.

This clone was found a few times. At one boundary the junction diverges from the germline segment, which might be a read error. The chain recombines TRBV6-5 with TRBJ1-6; D call uncertain. The CDR3 spans 14 residues. Germline V lookup: CDR1 MNHEY, CDR2 SVGAGI. The CDR3 nucleotides are TGTGCCAGCAGCGCCGACACCAATAATTTACCCCTCCACTTT. Translating it yields CASSADTNNLPLHF.

The CDR3 is CASSHTGTGHNEQFF. DNA of the CDR3: TGTGCCAGCAGTCACACCGGGACAGGTCACAATGAGCAGTTCTTC. V usage is TRBV6-5 and J usage is TRBJ2-1, with TRBD1 identical over 8 bases. The germline gives CDR1 MNHEY, CDR2 SVGAGI. V lost 5 bases to trimming and J lost 5 bases; unmatched junction nucleotides: 8. The CDR3 loop spans 15 amino acids.

The V and J genes are TRBV6-5 and TRBJ2-7, with D possibly being TRBD2 (6 bases). CDR3 length: 14 residues. CDR1 and CDR2 from the germline V gene are MNHEY and SVGAGI. The ends were cut back, 4 bases at V and 4 bases at J, with 14 bases in the middle. The CDR3 coding sequence is TGTGCCAGCAGTTCCCTCGGGGCGGGGTACGAGCAGTACTTC. It specifies CASSSLGAGYEQYF.

The rearrangement joins TRBV7-9 to TRBJ2-1, with D possibly TRBD2 on 6 matching bases. The CDR3 length is 14 residues. The germline V gene encodes CDR1 SEHNR and CDR2 FQNEAQ (reference sequence). V was pared by 2 bases and J by 8 bases, with 13 bases between. The DNA of the CDR3 is TGTGCCAGCAGCTTAAGTGTCGGAGGGTATGAGCAGTTCTTC. Translating it yields CASSLSVGGYEQFF.

The rearrangement uses TRBV6-4 and TRBJ1-2; TRBD1 agrees at 8 bases. Germline V gives CDR1 MRHNA, CDR2 SNTAGT. The CDR3 sequence is 15 residues long. The V gene end was trimmed by 5 bases and the J gene end by 4 bases; junction bases not matched to a gene: 9. CDR3 in amino acids: CASSPTGVDPYGYTF. The CDR3 coding sequence is TGTGCCAGCAGTCCGACAGGGGTGGACCCCTATGGCTACACCTTC.

The chain joins TRBV7-9 to TRBJ1-1; 10 bases agree with TRBD1. The CDR3 spans 15 residues. The V segment lost 7 bases and the J segment 3 bases; nucleotides outside the gene matches: 8. Germline V gives CDR1 SEHNR, CDR2 FQNEAQ (reference sequence). In DNA form, the CDR3 reads TGTGCCAGCAAGGAGACAGGGGGCGCGCACACTGAAGCTTTCTTT. Its protein product is CASKETGGAHTEAFF.

The chain links TRBV6-5 to TRBJ1-5; D remains unclear. CDR3 length: 13 amino acids. V lost 2 bases, J lost 4 bases, and 6 bases lay in between. The germline gives CDR1 MNHEY, CDR2 SVGAGI. The CDR3 DNA is TGTGCCAGCAGTTACAACGAGAATCAGCCCCAGCATTTT. Its protein product is CASSYNENQPQHF.

V and J are TRBV4-1 and TRBJ1-1; maybe TRBD1 (5 bases). Germline V gene sequence: CDR1 MGHRA, CDR2 YSYEKL. The V and J ends lost 8 bases and 3 bases respectively, with 13 bases between them. The CDR3 contains 13 residues. The CDR3 DNA follows: TGCGCCAGCGCCATTGCGGGGGACACTGAAGCTTTCTTT. Translated: CASAIAGDTEAFF.

The chain recombines TRBV7-9 with TRBJ2-2, with TRBD2 matching 11 bases. Germline V lookup: CDR1 SEHNR, CDR2 FQNEAQ (reference sequence). Trimming took 5 bases from V and 3 from J; bases not matched to a gene: 11. The CDR3 runs to 18 residues. The CDR3 DNA sequence: TGTGCCAGCAGCCCCTTCGGAAATAGCGGGGGGGACACCGGGGAGCTGTTTTTT. This sequence encodes CASSPFGNSGGDTGELFF.

The CDR3 nucleotides read TGTGCCAGCAGCTCGGGACTAGCGGGTTTCTCCTACGAGCAGTACTTC. Encoded protein: CASSSGLAGFSYEQYF. The chain is built from TRBV5-4 and TRBJ2-7; 12 bases agree with TRBD2. This CDR3 has 16 amino acids. Germline CDR1 reads SGHNT; CDR2 reads YYREEE (reference sequence). Trimming cost V 3 bases and J 0 bases; bases outside gene matches: 4.

V usage is TRBV9 and J usage is TRBJ2-3; 8 nucleotides align to TRBD2. V was clipped by 3 bases and J by 2 bases; unmatched bases: 8. In germline, CDR1 is SGDLS, CDR2 YYNGEE. The CDR3 consists of 16 residues. CDR3 loop: CASSGPAGADTDTQYF. For the CDR3, the DNA is TGTGCCAGCAGCGGACCAGCGGGGGCCGACACAGATACGCAGTATTTT.

The chain uses TRBV11-2 and TRBJ1-1; the D is unclear. CDR1 is SGHAT, CDR2 FQNNGV, per germline. Deletions cut 6 bases from V and 3 bases from J, with 11 bases between. The CDR3 has 13 amino acids. The CDR3 loop is CASRSLADTEAFF. The CDR3 coding sequence is TGTGCCAGCAGATCTCTCGCGGACACTGAAGCTTTCTTT. Filled out from reference TRBV11-2 and TRBJ1-1, the complete variable domain reads EAGVAQSPRYKIIEKRQSVAFWCNPISGHATLYWYQQILGQGPKLLIQFQNNGVVDDSQLPKDRFSAERLKGVDSTLKIQPAKLEDSAVYLCASRSLADTEAFFGQGTRLTVV.

This clone came up once. The rearrangement joins TRBV19 to TRBJ2-5, with 8 bases aligning to TRBD1. This CDR3 contains 16 residues. Per germline, CDR1 LNHDA and CDR2 SQIVND (reference sequence). The V gene end was trimmed by 3 bases and the J gene end by 4 bases; junction bases not matched to a gene: 10. CDR3 in amino acids: CASSIPPGQEGETQYF. DNA of the CDR3: TGTGCCAGTAGTATCCCCCCGGGACAGGAAGGAGAGACCCAGTACTTC.

This chain connects TRBV2 to TRBJ1-5; maybe TRBD1 (6 bases). The germline gives CDR1 SNHLY, CDR2 FYNNEI. The length of the CDR3 is 16 residues. V lost 1 base to trimming and J lost 2 bases, with 12 bases between them. The CDR3: CASSEDLPGGNQPQHF. The CDR3 DNA is TGTGCCAGCAGTGAAGACTTGCCAGGGGGCAATCAGCCCCAGCATTTT.

V usage is TRBV4-3 and J usage is TRBJ1-2; 8 bases map to TRBD1. CDR1 is LGHNA, CDR2 YSLEER, per germline. V was clipped by 0 bases and J by 8 bases; unmatched bases: 20. The CDR3 consists of 19 residues. The CDR3 loop reads CASSQDRALVAGGTGGYTF. Written as DNA, the CDR3 is TGCGCCAGCAGCCAAGATCGGGCTTTGGTCGCAGGGGGCACGGGGGGCTACACCTTC.

The chain joins TRBV9 to TRBJ1-2, with TRBD1 matching over 8 bases. Germline V lookup: CDR1 SGDLS, CDR2 YYNGEE. The V segment lost 3 bases and the J segment 4 bases; nucleotides outside the gene matches: 14. The CDR3 has 17 amino acids. CDR3 in amino acids: CASSAQPSGTGIYGYTF. The CDR3, as DNA: TGTGCCAGCAGCGCCCAACCCTCCGGGACAGGCATCTATGGCTACACCTTC. The whole variable domain, remainder taken from reference TRBV9 and TRBJ1-2, is DSGVTQTPKHLITATGQRVTLRCSPRSGDLSVYWYQQSLDQGLQFLIQYYNGEERAKGNILERFSAQQFPDLHSELNLSSLELGDSALYFCASSAQPSGTGIYGYTFGSGTRLTVV.

This rearrangement joins TRBV2 to TRBJ2-2, with 7 positions matching TRBD1. Germline values: CDR1 SNHLY, CDR2 FYNNEI. This CDR3 contains 15 residues. The trim removed 6 bases at V and 6 bases at J, leaving 10 bases unmatched. The CDR3: CASRETGWLAGELFF. The CDR3 DNA sequence: TGTGCCAGCAGAGAGACAGGGTGGTTGGCCGGGGAGCTGTTTTTT.

Here the CDR3 DNA reads TGTGCCAGCAGATTTCAGGGGGAGGGCAATCAGCCCCAGCATTTT. It specifies CASRFQGEGNQPQHF. This sequence joins TRBV6-6 and TRBJ1-5; 7 bases agree with TRBD1. V dropped 6 bases and J dropped 2; count of bases not matched to a gene: 7. The CDR3 is 15 residues long. The V gene's germline CDR1 is MNHNY and CDR2 SVGAGI (reference sequence).

V is TRBV4-3 and J is TRBJ2-7, with TRBD1 identical over 7 bases. Germline CDR1 and CDR2: LGHNA and YSLEER. V lost 3 bases to trimming and J lost 2 bases; unmatched junction nucleotides: 1. The CDR3 loop spans 13 amino acids. The CDR3 sequence: CASSQTGTYEQYF. The DNA for the CDR3 is TGCGCCAGCAGCCAGACAGGGACCTACGAGCAGTACTTC.

The chain has TRBV7-2 and TRBJ2-7; TRBD1 matches 7 bases. J gave up 7 bases and V 5 bases, and 11 bases lay outside the gene matches. This CDR3 spans 14 amino acids. Germline V gene lookup returns CDR1 SGHTA and CDR2 FQGNSA. DNA of the CDR3: TGTGCCAGCAGCCCCGACAGGGCCCGGGGAGAGCAGTACTTC. This translates into CASSPDRARGEQYF.

This chain connects TRBV6-5 to TRBJ2-7, with 7 bases fitting TRBD1. CDR3 length: 15 residues. Germline CDR1 reads MNHEY; CDR2 reads SVGAGI. The J segment lost 1 base and the V segment lost 0 bases, leaving 3 bases of the junction unmatched. The CDR3 DNA is TGTGCCAGCAGTTACTCTCCGGGACAGTCCTACGAGCAGTACTTC. Its protein product is CASSYSPGQSYEQYF.

The V gene is TRBV7-8, the J gene TRBJ2-1; 13 bases align to TRBD2. The CDR3 contains 18 residues. The germline gives CDR1 SGHVS, CDR2 FQNEAQ. V trimming: 3 bases; J trimming: 0 bases; junction bases outside the gene matches: 5. The CDR3 coding sequence is TGTGCCAGCAGCTTCGGACTAGCGGGGGCCAGCTCCTACAATGAGCAGTTCTTC. It translates to CASSFGLAGASSYNEQFF.